This TCR beta chain is drawn from a study of blood T cell repertoires in COVID-19. Across the whole study: Samples taken during acute and convalescent COVID-19 were collected in the United States, Italy and Spain. The cDNA or gDNA used as material had been derived from T cells, B-cell-depleted T cells, or PBMCs.

Libraries were prepared by immunoSEQ multiplex PCR; TCRdb keeps only in-frame clonotypes and omits some of them. In the table there are 140,000 to 150,000 clones, around 85% of which are singletons. Trimming took off 6 bases at V and 3 bases at J, with 17 bases between the two ends. The CDR3 runs to 16 residues. The germline CDR1 and CDR2 sequences are MNHEY and SVGEGT. The sequenced sample was peripheral blood. This TCR was sampled from a woman aged 40 to 50 with active or convalescent COVID-19. The rearrangement joins TRBV6-2 or TRBV6-3 to TRBJ1-4; a possible D gene is TRBD1 (5 bases). The CDR3 coding sequence is TGTGCCAGCAGCCCTTTACGGCGCAGGGCTAATGAAAAACTGTTTTTT. Its translation: CASSPLRRRANEKLFF.